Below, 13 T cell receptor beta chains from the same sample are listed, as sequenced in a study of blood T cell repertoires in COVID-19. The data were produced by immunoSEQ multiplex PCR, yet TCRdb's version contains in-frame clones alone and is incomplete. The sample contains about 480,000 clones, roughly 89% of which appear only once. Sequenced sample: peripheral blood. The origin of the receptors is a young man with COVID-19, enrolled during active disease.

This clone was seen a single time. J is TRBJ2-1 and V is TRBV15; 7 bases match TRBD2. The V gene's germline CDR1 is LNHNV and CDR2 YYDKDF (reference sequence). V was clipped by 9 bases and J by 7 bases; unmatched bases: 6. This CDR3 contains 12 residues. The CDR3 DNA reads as TGTGCCACGTGGGGGGAGGGGAATGAGCAGTTCTTC. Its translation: CATWGEGNEQFF.

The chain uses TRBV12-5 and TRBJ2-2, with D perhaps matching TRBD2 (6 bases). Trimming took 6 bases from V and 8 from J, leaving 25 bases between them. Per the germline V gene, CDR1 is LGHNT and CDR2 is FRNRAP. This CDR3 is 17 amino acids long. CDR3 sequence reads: CASGQTGDFQLWGELFF. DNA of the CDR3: TGTGCTAGTGGCCAGACCGGGGACTTCCAACTCTGGGGGGAGCTGTTTTTT.

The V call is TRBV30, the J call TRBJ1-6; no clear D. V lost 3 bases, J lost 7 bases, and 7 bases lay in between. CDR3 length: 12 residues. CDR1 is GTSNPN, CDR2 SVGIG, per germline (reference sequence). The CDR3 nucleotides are TGTGCCTGGAGACGCACAAATTCACCCCTCCACTTT. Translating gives CAWRRTNSPLHF.

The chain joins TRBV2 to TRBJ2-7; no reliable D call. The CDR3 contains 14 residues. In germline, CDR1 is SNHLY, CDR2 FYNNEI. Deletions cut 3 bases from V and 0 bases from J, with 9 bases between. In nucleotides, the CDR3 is TGTGCCAGCAGTGACGTCTGGCCCTCCTACGAGCAGTACTTC. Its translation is CASSDVWPSYEQYF.

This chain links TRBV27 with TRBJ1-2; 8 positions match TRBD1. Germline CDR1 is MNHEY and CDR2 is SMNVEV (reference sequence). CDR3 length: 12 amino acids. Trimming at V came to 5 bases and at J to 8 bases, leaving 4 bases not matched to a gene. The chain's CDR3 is CASSKTGDGYTF. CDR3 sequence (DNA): TGTGCCAGCAGTAAGACAGGGGACGGCTACACCTTC.

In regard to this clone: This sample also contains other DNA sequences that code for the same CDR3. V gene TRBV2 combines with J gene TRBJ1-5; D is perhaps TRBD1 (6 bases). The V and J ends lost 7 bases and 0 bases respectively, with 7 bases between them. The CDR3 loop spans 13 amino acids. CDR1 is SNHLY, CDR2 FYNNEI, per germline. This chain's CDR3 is CASKGDSNQPQHF. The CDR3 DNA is TGTGCCAGCAAGGGGGATAGCAATCAGCCCCAGCATTTT.

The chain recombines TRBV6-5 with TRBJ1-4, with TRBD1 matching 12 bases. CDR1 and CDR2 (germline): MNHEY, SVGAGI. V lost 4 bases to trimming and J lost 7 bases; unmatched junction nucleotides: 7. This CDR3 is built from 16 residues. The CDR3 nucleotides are TGTGCCAGCAGTTGGGGACAGGGGGCGTCTGGTGAAAAACTGTTTTTT. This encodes CASSWGQGASGEKLFF.

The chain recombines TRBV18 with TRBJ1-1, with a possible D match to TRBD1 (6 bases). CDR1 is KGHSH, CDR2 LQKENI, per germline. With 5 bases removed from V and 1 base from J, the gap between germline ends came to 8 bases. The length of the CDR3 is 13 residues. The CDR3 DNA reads TGTGCCAGCTCAGTACAGGGGAACACTGAAGCTTTCTTT. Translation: CASSVQGNTEAFF.

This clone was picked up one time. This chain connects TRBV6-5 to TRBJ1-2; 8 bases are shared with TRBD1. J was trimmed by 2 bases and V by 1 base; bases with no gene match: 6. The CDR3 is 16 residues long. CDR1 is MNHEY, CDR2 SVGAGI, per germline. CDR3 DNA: TGTGCCAGCAGTTACTTGACAGGGGATCTGAACTATGGCTACACCTTC. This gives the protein CASSYLTGDLNYGYTF.

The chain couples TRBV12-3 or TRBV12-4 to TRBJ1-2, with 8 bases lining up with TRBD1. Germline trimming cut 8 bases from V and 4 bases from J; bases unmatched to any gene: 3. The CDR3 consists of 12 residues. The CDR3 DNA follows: TGTGCCAGCCTGGGACAGGTCTATGGCTACACCTTC. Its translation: CASLGQVYGYTF.

CDR3 nucleotide sequence: TGCGCCAGCAGCTTGGACTCGGTTTATGGCTACACCTTC. This codes for CASSLDSVYGYTF. The gene calls are TRBV5-1 and TRBJ1-2, with no clear D. The CDR3 contains 13 residues. V gave up 0 bases and J gave up 5 bases, with 8 bases separating them. Germline V CDR1 and CDR2: SGHRS, YFSETQ.

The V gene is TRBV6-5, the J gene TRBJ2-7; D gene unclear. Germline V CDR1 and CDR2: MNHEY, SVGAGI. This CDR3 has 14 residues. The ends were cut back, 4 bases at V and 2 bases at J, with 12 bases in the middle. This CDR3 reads CASSSPGLTYEQYF. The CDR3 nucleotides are TGTGCCAGCAGTTCCCCCGGTCTCACCTACGAGCAGTACTTC.

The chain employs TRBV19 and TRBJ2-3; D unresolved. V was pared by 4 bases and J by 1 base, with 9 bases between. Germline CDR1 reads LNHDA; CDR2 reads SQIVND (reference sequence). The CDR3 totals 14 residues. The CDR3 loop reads CASSRALGTDTQYF. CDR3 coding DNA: TGTGCCAGTAGTAGGGCACTGGGCACAGATACGCAGTATTTT.